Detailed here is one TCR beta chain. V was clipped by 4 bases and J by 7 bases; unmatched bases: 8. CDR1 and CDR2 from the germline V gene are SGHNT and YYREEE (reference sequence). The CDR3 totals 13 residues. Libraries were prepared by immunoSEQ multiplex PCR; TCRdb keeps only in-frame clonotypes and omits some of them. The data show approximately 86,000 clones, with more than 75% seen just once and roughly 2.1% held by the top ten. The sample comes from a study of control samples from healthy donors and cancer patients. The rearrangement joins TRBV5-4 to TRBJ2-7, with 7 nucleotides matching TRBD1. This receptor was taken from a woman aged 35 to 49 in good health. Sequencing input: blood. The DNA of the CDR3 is TGTGCCAGCAGCACGGGACAGCTAAGGGAGCAGTACTTC. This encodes CASSTGQLREQYF.